This TCR beta chain was documented in a study of neurological immune-mediated disorders. General study points: As far as clinical or MRI features were concerned, none was associated with the multiple sclerosis repertoire cluster. When the repertoires were sorted by phylogenetic grouping, those of 18 of 34 multiple sclerosis patients ended up in one related-CDR3 cluster, a possible signature.

A single record per CDR3 protein comes from TCRdb applying MiXCR to the 5' RACE reads. This table holds approximately 80,000 distinct CDR3 sequences, 4.3% found once. This clonotype was counted many times. Its antigen is undetermined. This sample's time point: longitudinal time-point 3. V was shortened by 0 bases and J by 5 bases, with 17 bases between the two germline ends. Germline CDR1 is LGHNA and CDR2 is YNFKEQ. The CDR3 covers 17 residues. The receptor was derived from a woman aged 55-75 years with multiple sclerosis. The material sequenced was PBMCs. This chain connects TRBV4-2 to TRBJ2-1, with D uncertain. CDR3 in amino acids: CASSQEPRGTSHNEQFF. CDR3 nucleotide sequence: TGTGCCAGCAGCCAAGAGCCTCGTGGTACGTCCCACAATGAGCAGTTCTTC.